This T cell receptor beta chain was identified in a study of T cell changes during pregnancy in multiple sclerosis. Only in-frame clones appear in the TCRdb table, and some are missing; sequencing was by immunoSEQ multiplex PCR. This table holds some 81,000 clones, around nine tenths found once. Germline values: CDR1 SGHTA, CDR2 FQGNSA. Trimming cost V 1 base and J 0 bases, with 7 bases left between them. CDR3 length equals 15 residues. The sample was peripheral blood, taken before pregnancy. The V gene is TRBV7-2, the J gene TRBJ2-4, with unresolved D. This clonotype was obtained from a female donor with multiple sclerosis, enrolled in a pregnancy study. The CDR3 sequence is CASSLDRVAKNIQYF. In DNA form, the CDR3 reads TGTGCCAGCAGCTTAGACCGAGTAGCCAAAAACATTCAGTACTTC.